This TCR beta chain was recorded in a study of blood T cell repertoires in COVID-19. Across the whole study: Sites across the United States, Italy and Spain contributed samples from acute and convalescent COVID-19.

V shed 1 base, J shed 3 bases, and the junction held 2 bases outside the gene matches. In germline, CDR1 is SGHTA, CDR2 FQGNSA. CDR3 length: 16 residues. Study processing details: Estimation of nucleated cell counts was performed using reference gene primer amplification. Sequencing was performed with immunoSEQ multiplex PCR; in TCRdb, only in-frame clones are kept and a portion is missing. V and J calls plus clone size are reproduced from that table; the DNA served to infer D and trimming. The data contain about 49,000 clones, around 90% of them singletons. Sequenced material: peripheral blood. The source is a man older than 75 with acute or convalescent COVID-19. This chain uses TRBV7-2 with TRBJ2-3; 12 nucleotides agree with TRBD2. CDR3 DNA: TGTGCCAGCAGCTTAGGCCTAGCGGGGGGGACAGATACGCAGTATTTT. This codes for CASSLGLAGGTDTQYF.